This T cell receptor beta chain derives from a study of blood T cell repertoires in COVID-19. The CDR3 has 15 amino acids. CDR1 and CDR2 (germline): LNHDA, SQIVND (reference sequence). The junction had 5 bases not matched to a gene; V was cut back by 3 bases and J by 1 base. The repertoire was sequenced with immunoSEQ multiplex PCR; TCRdb's copy has only in-frame clones and lacks some. Of tens of thousands of clones detected, roughly four fifths appear once; the ten largest clones hold around 27%. The rearrangement joins TRBV19 to TRBJ2-5; 7 positions agree with TRBD2. The source of this sequence is a woman of 80 years or more with active or convalescent COVID-19. Sequencing input: peripheral blood. CDR3 sequence (DNA): TGTGCCAGTAGTATTGGCGGGAGTCTCCAAGAGACCCAGTACTTC. Its protein is CASSIGGSLQETQYF.